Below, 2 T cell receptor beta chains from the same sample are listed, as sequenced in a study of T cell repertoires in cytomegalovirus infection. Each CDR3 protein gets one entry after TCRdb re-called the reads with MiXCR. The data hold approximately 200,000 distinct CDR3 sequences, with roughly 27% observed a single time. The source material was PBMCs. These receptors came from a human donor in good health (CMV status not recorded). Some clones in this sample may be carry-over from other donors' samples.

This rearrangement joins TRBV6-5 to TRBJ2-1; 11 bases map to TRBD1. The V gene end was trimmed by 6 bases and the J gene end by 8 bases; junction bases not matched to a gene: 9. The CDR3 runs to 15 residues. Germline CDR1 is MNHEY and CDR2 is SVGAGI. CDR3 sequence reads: CASSRGQGADDEQFF. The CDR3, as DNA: TGTGCCAGCAGCCGTGGACAGGGGGCTGACGATGAGCAGTTCTTC.

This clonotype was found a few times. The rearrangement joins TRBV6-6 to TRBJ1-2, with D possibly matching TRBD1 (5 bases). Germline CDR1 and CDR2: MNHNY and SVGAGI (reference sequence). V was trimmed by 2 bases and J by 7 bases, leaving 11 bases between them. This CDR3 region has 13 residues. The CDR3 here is CASSYEGTGGYTF. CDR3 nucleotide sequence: TGTGCCAGCAGTTACGAGGGGACGGGTGGCTACACCTTC.